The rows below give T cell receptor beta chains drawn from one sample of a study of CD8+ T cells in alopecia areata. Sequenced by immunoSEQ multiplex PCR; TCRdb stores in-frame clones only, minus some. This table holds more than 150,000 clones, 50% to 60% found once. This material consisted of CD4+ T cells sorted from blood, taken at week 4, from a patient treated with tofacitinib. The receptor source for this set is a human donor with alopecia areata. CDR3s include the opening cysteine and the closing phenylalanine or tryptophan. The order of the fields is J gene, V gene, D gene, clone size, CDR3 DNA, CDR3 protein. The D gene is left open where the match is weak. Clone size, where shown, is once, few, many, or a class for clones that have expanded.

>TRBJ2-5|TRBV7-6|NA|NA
TGTGCCAGCAATATGGACACCAGGGAGACCCAGTACTTC
CASNMDTRETQYF
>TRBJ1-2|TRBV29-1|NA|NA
TGCAGCGTTGACCCGTCCTCGGCGGAGAACTATGGCTACACCTTC
CSVDPSSAENYGYTF
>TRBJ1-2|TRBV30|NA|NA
TGTGCCTGCAACCTCCAGGGTTCCTATGGCTACACCTTC
CACNLQGSYGYTF
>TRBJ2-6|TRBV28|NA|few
TGTGCCAGCGTGAAGAGGACCTCTGGGGCCAACGTCCTGACTTTC
CASVKRTSGANVLTF
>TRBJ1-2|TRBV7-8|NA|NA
TGTGCCAGCAGTCGACCTGGCGGGGGCTACACCTTC
CASSRPGGGYTF
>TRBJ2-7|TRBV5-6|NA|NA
TGTGCCGGTGAACTTAAGGGGGGCGTTGGGACCTACGAGCAGTACTTC
CAGELKGGVGTYEQYF
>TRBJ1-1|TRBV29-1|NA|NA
TGCAGCGTTGCAGCCCAGCTAGTGAACACTGAAGCTTTCTTT
CSVAAQLVNTEAFF
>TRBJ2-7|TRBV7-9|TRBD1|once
TGTGCCAGCAGCTTATCGGGACAGGGGTCTCGCGAGCAGTACTTC
CASSLSGQGSREQYF
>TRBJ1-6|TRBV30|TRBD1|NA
TGTGCCTGGAGTCCCCGGACAGGGACCTATAATTCACCCCTCCACTTT
CAWSPRTGTYNSPLHF
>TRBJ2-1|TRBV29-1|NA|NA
TGCAGCGTTGACACGCTCCGGGAGCAGTTCTTC
CSVDTLREQFF
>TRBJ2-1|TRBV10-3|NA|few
TGTGCCATCAGTGAGGCGTCCAGGGTCAATGAGCAGTTCTTC
CAISEASRVNEQFF
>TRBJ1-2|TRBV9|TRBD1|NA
TGTGCCAGCAGCGTACCAGGGGGCCGAGATGGCTACACCTTC
CASSVPGGRDGYTF
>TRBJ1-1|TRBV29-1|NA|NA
TGCAGCGGAGGAGACCAGACTGAAGCTTTCTTT
CSGGDQTEAFF
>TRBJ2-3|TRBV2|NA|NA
TGTGCCAGCAGTGGGGCGGCTGGTACGCAGTATTTT
CASSGAAGTQYF
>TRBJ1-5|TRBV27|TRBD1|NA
TGTGCCAGCAGTCCCATCGGGACAGGGGGTCAAAATCAGCCCCAGCATTTT
CASSPIGTGGQNQPQHF
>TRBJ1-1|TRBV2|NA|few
TGTGCCAGCAGTGAAGATCACGGAATGAACACTGAAGCTTTCTTT
CASSEDHGMNTEAFF
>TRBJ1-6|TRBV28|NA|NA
TGTGCCAGCAAAGGGCTGGGATCCTATAATTCACCCCTCCACTTT
CASKGLGSYNSPLHF
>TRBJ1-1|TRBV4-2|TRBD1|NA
TGTGCCAGCAGCCGAGAGACAGGGAGGGACACTGAAGCTTTCTTT
CASSRETGRDTEAFF
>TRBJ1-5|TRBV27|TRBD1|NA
TGTGCCAGCAGTTTTCAGGGGGCGAATCAGCCCCAGCATTTT
CASSFQGANQPQHF
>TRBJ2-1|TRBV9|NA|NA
TGTGCCAGCAGCCGTCGGGAGAATGAGCAGTTCTTC
CASSRRENEQFF
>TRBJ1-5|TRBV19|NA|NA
TGTGCCAGTAGTACCGTCGAGAATCAGCCCCAGCATTTT
CASSTVENQPQHF
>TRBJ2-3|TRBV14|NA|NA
TGTGCCAGCAGCCTACGGCAGTTTGTAACGGGGCAAGCAGATACGCAGTATTTT
CASSLRQFVTGQADTQYF
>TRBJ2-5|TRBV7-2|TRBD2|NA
TGTGCCAGCAGCTTAGCTTCGGGGGGGCAGACCCAGTACTTC
CASSLASGGQTQYF
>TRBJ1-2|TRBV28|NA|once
TGTGCCAGCAGTTTAGTGGGGGCGAACTATGGCTACACCTTC
CASSLVGANYGYTF
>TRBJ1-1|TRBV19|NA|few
TGTGCCAGTAGTCCCCGGGGGTCTTCCACTGAAGCTTTCTTT
CASSPRGSSTEAFF
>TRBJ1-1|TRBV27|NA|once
TGTGCCAGCAGTTATAGGCCCCTCCGCACTGAAGCTTTCTTT
CASSYRPLRTEAFF
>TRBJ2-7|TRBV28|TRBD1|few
TGTGCCAGCAGCGGACAGGGCGAGCAGTACTTC
CASSGQGEQYF
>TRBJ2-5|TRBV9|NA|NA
TGTGCCAGCAGCGTAGGGACCAGCTGGGGGGAAGAGACCCAGTACTTC
CASSVGTSWGEETQYF
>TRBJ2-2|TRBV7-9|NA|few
TGTGCCAGCAGCTTAACGACAGGCGCGAACACCGGGGAGCTGTTTTTT
CASSLTTGANTGELFF
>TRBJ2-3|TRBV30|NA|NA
TGTGCCTGGAGTGTAGCCCTCCCGTCCAGCCCAGATACGCAGTATTTT
CAWSVALPSSPDTQYF
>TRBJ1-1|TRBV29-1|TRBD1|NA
TGCAGCGTCGAGCCCACAGGGGTTGAAGCTTTCTTT
CSVEPTGVEAFF
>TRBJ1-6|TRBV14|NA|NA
TGTGCCAGCAGCACAGGTGTAGTCTCCTATAATTCACCCCTCCACTTT
CASSTGVVSYNSPLHF
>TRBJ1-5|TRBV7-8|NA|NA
TGTGCCAGCAGCTTAGTGCTAGGGCACGGGATTAGCAATCAGCCCCAGCATTTT
CASSLVLGHGISNQPQHF
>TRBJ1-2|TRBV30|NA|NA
TGTGCCTGGACGAAGCGGACAGTCTATGGCTACACCTTC
CAWTKRTVYGYTF
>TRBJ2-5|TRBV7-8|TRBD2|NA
TGTGCCAGCAGCGAGACTAGCGGCACTTCCTTTGAGACCCAGTACTTC
CASSETSGTSFETQYF
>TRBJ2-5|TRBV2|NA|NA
TGTGCCAGCACGCGTCTCGGAGCGGAAGAAGAGACCCAGTACTTC
CASTRLGAEEETQYF
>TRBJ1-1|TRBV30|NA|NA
TGTGCCTGGTACAGGGTGATGAACACTGAAGCTTTCTTT
CAWYRVMNTEAFF
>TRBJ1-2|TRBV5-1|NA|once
TGCGCCAGCAGCTTGGACCCAGGGAGTAACTATGGCTACACCTTC
CASSLDPGSNYGYTF
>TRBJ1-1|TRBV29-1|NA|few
TGCAGCGTTGGTCTGGTAGTGAACACTGAAGCTTTCTTT
CSVGLVVNTEAFF
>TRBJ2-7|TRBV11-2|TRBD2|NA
TGTGCCAGCAGCTTAGACCTAGCGGGGGCCAGCTTC
CASSLDLAGASF
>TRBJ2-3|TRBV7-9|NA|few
TGTGCCAGCAGCTTAGCGGGAAGTACGCAGTATTTT
CASSLAGSTQYF
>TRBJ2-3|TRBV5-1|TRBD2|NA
TGCGCCAGCAGCGCGGGGGACAGCACAGATACGCAGTATTTT
CASSAGDSTDTQYF
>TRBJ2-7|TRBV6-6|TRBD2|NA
TGTGCCAGCAGTTTCGGACTAGCGGGGCCATACGAGCAGTACTTC
CASSFGLAGPYEQYF
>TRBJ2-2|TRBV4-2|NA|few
TGTGCCAGCAGCCAAGATCGTGGGGACACCGGGGAGCTGTTTTTT
CASSQDRGDTGELFF
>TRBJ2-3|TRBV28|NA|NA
TGTGCCAGCAGTTTTGAAGATACGCAGTATTTT
CASSFEDTQYF
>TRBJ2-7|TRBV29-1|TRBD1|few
TGCAGCGTTGCGCGAGACAGGGGAGGCGAGCAGTACTTC
CSVARDRGGEQYF